The clone carrying this T cell receptor (beta chain) was counted at least ten times. The antigen is not known. Trimming took 4 bases from V and 5 from J, leaving 11 bases between them. Germline V gene sequence: CDR1 MNHEY, CDR2 SVGEGT. CDR3 length: 13 amino acids. This sample was taken from a study of T cells after yellow fever vaccination. Overall study results and limits: Post-booster samples contained most primary-vaccination clones (about 95% CD4, approximately 88% CD8). Contamination by abundant bulk-population clonotypes could be present in FACS-sorted repertoires.

TCRdb re-derived calls from the 5' RACE reads in MiXCR, one entry per CDR3 protein. The profile shows about 340,000 distinct CDR3 sequences, roughly an eighth of them singletons. The chain joins TRBV6-2 or TRBV6-3 to TRBJ1-2, with D uncertain. The TCR was taken from a young man who received the YFV17D yellow fever vaccine. The sequenced sample was CD4+ T cells sorted from PBMCs, obtained 15 days after the yellow fever booster vaccination. The CDR3 region is CASSLDGAYGYTF. The CDR3 nucleotides read TGTGCCAGCAGTTTAGACGGAGCTTATGGCTACACCTTC.